This paragraph covers one T cell receptor (beta chain) sequence. The data are from a study of cytomegalovirus exposure and HLA in healthy donors. Both 60 Vbeta primers and 13 Jbeta primers went into the PCR. Only in-frame clones appear in the TCRdb table, and some are missing; sequencing was by immunoSEQ multiplex PCR. The sample yields 81,000 or so clones, about three fifths seen once. Between the trimmed V and J ends, which lost 4 bases and 0 bases, there was a span of 13 bases. CDR1 and CDR2 (germline): SGHRS, YFSETQ. The CDR3 covers 15 residues. The origin of this receptor is a woman aged 30 to 39 in good health and CMV-seropositive. The sequencing sample was made of PBMCs. This chain connects TRBV5-1 to TRBJ2-5, with D unclear. CDR3 in amino acids: CASSRLVDYQETQYF. In nucleotides, the CDR3 is TGCGCCAGCAGCAGACTGGTGGATTACCAAGAGACCCAGTACTTC. Based on the CDR3 plus reference TRBV5-1 and TRBJ2-5, the full variable domain is KAGVTQTPRYLIKTRGQQVTLSCSPISGHRSVSWYQQTPGQGLQFLFEYFSETQRNKGNFPGRFSGRQFSNSRSEMNVSTLELGDSALYLCASSRLVDYQETQYFGPGTRLLVL.